The clone carrying this TCR beta chain was seen a few times. Its antigen remains unknown. This specimen belongs to a study of T cells in lung cancer brain metastases. Study in general: Most patients, about 90% of the 20, got no therapy between primary and metastasis resection. Study findings and constraints: Fragmented FFPE DNA may have left the infiltrating repertoire incompletely captured. Most clones were lesion-specific, with limited overlap between paired lesions (mean Morisita index approximately 0.21). Compared with paired primaries, brain metastases showed fewer unique productive clones (roughly 1,600 versus 4,900).

Here immunoSEQ multiplex PCR was the method, and the copy in TCRdb shows in-frame clones only, minus some. The table records some 5,100 clones, about four fifths of them present only once. Source material: tumor tissue from a brain metastasis. The receptor was isolated from a man aged 45-65 years with non-small cell lung cancer that had spread to the brain.

The CDR3 is CAWSDRGPAGYTF. CDR3 DNA: TGTGCCTGGAGTGACAGGGGGCCTGCTGGCTACACCTTC. The V and J genes are TRBV30 and TRBJ1-2, with TRBD1 matching over 9 bases. The CDR3 is made up of 13 amino acids. Germline CDR1 GTSNPN, CDR2 SVGIG (reference sequence). V dropped 1 base and J dropped 7; count of bases not matched to a gene: 4.